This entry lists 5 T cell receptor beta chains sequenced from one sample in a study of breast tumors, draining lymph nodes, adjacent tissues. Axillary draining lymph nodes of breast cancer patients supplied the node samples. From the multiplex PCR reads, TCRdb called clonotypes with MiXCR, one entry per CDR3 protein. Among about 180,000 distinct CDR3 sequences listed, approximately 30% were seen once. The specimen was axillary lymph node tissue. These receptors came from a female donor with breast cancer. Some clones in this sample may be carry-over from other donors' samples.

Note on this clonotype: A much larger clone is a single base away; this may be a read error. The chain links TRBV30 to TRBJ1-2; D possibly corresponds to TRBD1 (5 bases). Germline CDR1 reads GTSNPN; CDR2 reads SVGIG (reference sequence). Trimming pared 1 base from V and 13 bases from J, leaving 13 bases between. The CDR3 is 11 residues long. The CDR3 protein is CAWSGQLSCTF. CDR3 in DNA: TGTGCCTGGAGTGGACAGTTGAGCTGCACCTTC. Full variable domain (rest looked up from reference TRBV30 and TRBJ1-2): SQTIHQWPATLVQPVGSPLSLECTVEGTSNPNLYWYRQAAGRGLQLLFYSVGIGQISSEVPQNLSASRPQDRQFILSSKKLLLSDSGFYLCAWSGQLSCTFGSGTRLTVV.

The CDR3 loop is CSVDYGYTF. The CDR3 DNA is TGCAGCGTTGACTATGGCTACACCTTC. The chain recombines TRBV29-1 with TRBJ1-2; no firm D call. Deletions cut 3 bases from V and 4 bases from J, with 0 bases between. Germline V lookup: CDR1 SQVTM, CDR2 ANQGSEA. The CDR3 is 9 residues long.

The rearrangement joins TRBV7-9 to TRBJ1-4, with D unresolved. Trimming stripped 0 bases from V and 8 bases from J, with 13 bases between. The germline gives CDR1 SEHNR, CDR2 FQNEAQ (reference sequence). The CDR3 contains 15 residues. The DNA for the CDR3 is TGTGCCAGCAGCTTAGCGGGAGATAAGAAAGAAAAACTGTTTTTT. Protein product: CASSLAGDKKEKLFF.

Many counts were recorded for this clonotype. CDR3 protein: CASSNVAGGGTDTQYF. The CDR3 nucleotides are TGTGCCAGCAGCAACGTAGCGGGAGGGGGAACAGATACGCAGTATTTT. The V and J genes are TRBV5-4 and TRBJ2-3; 11 bases line up with TRBD2. Germline CDR1 reads SGHNT; CDR2 reads YYREEE (reference sequence). This CDR3 has 16 residues. Trimming took 4 bases from V and 3 from J; bases not matched to a gene: 7.

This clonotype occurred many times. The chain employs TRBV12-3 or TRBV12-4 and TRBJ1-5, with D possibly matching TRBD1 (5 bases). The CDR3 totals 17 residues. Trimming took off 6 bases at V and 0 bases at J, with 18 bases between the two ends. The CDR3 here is CASSSTNRGVSNQPQHF. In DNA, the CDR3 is TGTGCCAGCAGCTCCACCAACCGAGGGGTTAGCAATCAGCCCCAGCATTTT.